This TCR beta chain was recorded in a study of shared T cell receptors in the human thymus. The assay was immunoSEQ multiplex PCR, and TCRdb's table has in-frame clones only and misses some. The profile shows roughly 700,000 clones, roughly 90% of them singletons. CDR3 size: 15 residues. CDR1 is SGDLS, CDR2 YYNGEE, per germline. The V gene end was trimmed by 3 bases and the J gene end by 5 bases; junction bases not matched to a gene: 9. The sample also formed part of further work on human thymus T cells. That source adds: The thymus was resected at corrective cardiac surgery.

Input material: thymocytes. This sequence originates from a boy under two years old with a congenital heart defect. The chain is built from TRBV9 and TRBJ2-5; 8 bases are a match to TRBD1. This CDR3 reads CASSARQGSAETQYF. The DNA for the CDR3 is TGTGCCAGCAGCGCGAGACAGGGGTCAGCGGAGACCCAGTACTTC.